This TCR beta chain was captured by sequencing in a study of shared clonotypes between healthy human individuals. Study-level results: Rarefaction indicated that sorted-subset sequencing remained incomplete although depth was large. A handful of donors shared approximately 5% of their naive CD4 clonotypes.

Note on this clone: The antigen is not known.

Germline V gene data show CDR1 as GTSNPN and CDR2 as SVGIG (reference sequence). The V and J ends lost 5 bases and 2 bases, in that order; junction bases with no gene match: 3. The CDR3 is made up of 13 amino acids. Original processing notes: With immunoSEQ giving junction-only sequences and no quality scores, filtering differed. Repertoires were generated with immunoSEQ multiplex PCR, while TCRdb's copy carries only in-frame clones and drops some. V and J calls and clone size are as listed in that table; D and trimming were resolved from the DNA. The table has approximately 2.3 million clones, more than 85% seen once; the top ten hold about 0.41%.

The chain links TRBV30 to TRBJ1-5, with 7 bases that match TRBD1. The material sequenced was naive CD4+ T cells from PBMCs. The sample's subset: CD45RA+ positively selected. The TCR originated in a man aged 18 to 35 in good health. Some clones in this sample may be carry-over from other donors' samples. The CDR3 spells CAWGGTGNQPQHF. The CDR3 nucleotides read TGTGCCTGGGGGGGGACAGGCAATCAGCCCCAGCATTTT. Full variable domain (missing parts from reference TRBV30 and TRBJ1-5): SQTIHQWPATLVQPVGSPLSLECTVEGTSNPNLYWYRQAAGRGLQLLFYSVGIGQISSEVPQNLSASRPQDRQFILSSKKLLLSDSGFYLCAWGGTGNQPQHFGDGTRLSIL.